A single sample gave rise to the 31 T cell receptor beta chains below, sequenced in a study of graft-versus-host responses after intestinal transplantation. The method was immunoSEQ multiplex PCR; TCRdb's version includes in-frame clones alone and lacks a portion of them. The sample has fewer than 95,000 clones, about nine tenths seen once. Their cognate antigens are unknown. The sequencing used unstimulated CD8+ T cells sorted from spleen or lymph node cells, collected before transplant. Receptors originate from a human donor who was the organ donor for an intestinal transplant.

This chain joins TRBV4-1 and TRBJ2-7; D unresolved. The CDR3 is made up of 14 amino acids. With 1 base removed from V and 3 bases from J, the gap between germline ends came to 10 bases. The germline V gene has CDR1 MGHRA and CDR2 YSYEKL. This CDR3 is CASSQVDGDYEQYF. CDR3 DNA: TGCGCCAGCAGCCAAGTCGACGGAGACTACGAGCAGTACTTC.

On this clone itself: This sample includes further DNA sequences coding for the same CDR3. The chain is built from TRBV19 and TRBJ2-7; 9 nucleotides line up with TRBD1. CDR3 length: 14 residues. Germline loops: CDR1 LNHDA, CDR2 SQIVND (reference sequence). The junction had 3 bases not matched to a gene; V was cut back by 3 bases and J by 3 bases. CDR3 sequence reads: CASSIGTGSYEQYF. CDR3 DNA: TGTGCCAGTAGTATTGGGACAGGGAGCTACGAGCAGTACTTC.

In this sample, this clone turned up a few times. The chain carries TRBV5-5 and TRBJ2-3; 10 nucleotides line up with TRBD2. V was pared by 4 bases and J by 2 bases, with 7 bases of the junction left unmatched. The CDR3 length is 16 residues. The germline V gene has CDR1 SGHKS and CDR2 YYEKEE (reference sequence). CDR3 in amino acids: CASSPWTSGLTDTQYF. CDR3 nucleotides: TGTGCCAGCAGCCCCTGGACTAGCGGCCTCACAGATACGCAGTATTTT. Full variable domain (remainder filled in from reference TRBV5-5 and TRBJ2-3): DAGVTQSPTHLIKTRGQQVTLRCSPISGHKSVSWYQQVLGQGPQFIFQYYEKEERGRGNFPDRFSARQFPNYSSELNVNALLLGDSALYLCASSPWTSGLTDTQYFGPGTRLTVL.

V and J are TRBV6-5 and TRBJ2-3; D is possibly TRBD2 (5 bases). Trimming cost V 3 bases and J 0 bases, with 7 bases left between them. CDR1 and CDR2 (germline): MNHEY, SVGAGI. The CDR3 runs to 14 residues. CDR3 in amino acids: CASSYRGSTDTQYF. The CDR3 DNA is TGTGCCAGCAGTTATCGCGGGAGCACAGATACGCAGTATTTT.

The chain couples TRBV7-8 to TRBJ1-3; the match to TRBD1 covers 12 bases. The germline V gene has CDR1 SGHVS and CDR2 FQNEAQ. The J segment lost 4 bases and the V segment lost 0 bases, leaving 7 bases of the junction unmatched. The CDR3 has 18 amino acids. Written as DNA, the CDR3 is TGTGCCAGCAGCTTAGCCCCGGGACAGGGGGCGTCAGGAAACACCATATATTTT. It codes for CASSLAPGQGASGNTIYF. Complete variable domain (other parts from reference TRBV7-8 and TRBJ1-3): GAGVSQSPRYKVAKRGQDVALRCDPISGHVSLFWYQQALGQGPEFLTYFQNEAQLDKSGLPSDRFFAERPEGSVSTLKIQRTQQEDSAVYLCASSLAPGQGASGNTIYFGEGSWLTVV.

This clone was picked up a small number of times. The CDR3 DNA sequence: TGCGCCAGCAGCCAAGAAGGGACAGGGAATGAAAAACTGTTTTTT. This codes for CASSQEGTGNEKLFF. The chain uses TRBV4-3 and TRBJ1-4; the match to TRBD1 covers 9 bases. This CDR3 region has 15 residues. The V segment lost 0 bases and the J segment 5 bases; nucleotides outside the gene matches: 1. Germline values: CDR1 LGHNA, CDR2 YSLEER.

This clone showed up just once. The genes are TRBV2 and TRBJ1-1; D perhaps matches TRBD1 (6 bases). V lost 2 bases and J lost 11, with 12 bases in between. CDR1 is SNHLY, CDR2 FYNNEI, per germline. This CDR3 comprises 12 residues. The CDR3 sequence: CASSELGGAAFF. The CDR3, as DNA: TGTGCCAGCAGTGAATTAGGGGGAGCCGCTTTCTTT.

The rearrangement joins TRBV7-8 to TRBJ2-7; 13 nucleotides agree with TRBD2. Germline CDR1 reads SGHVS; CDR2 reads FQNEAQ. The CDR3 spans 18 residues. Trimming took 5 bases from V and 1 from J; bases not matched to a gene: 11. CDR3 in amino acids: CASSPRLAGGPGSYEQYF. The CDR3 DNA reads TGTGCCAGCAGCCCCCGACTAGCGGGGGGCCCTGGATCCTACGAGCAGTACTTC. The whole variable domain, filled in from reference TRBV7-8 and TRBJ2-7, reads GAGVSQSPRYKVAKRGQDVALRCDPISGHVSLFWYQQALGQGPEFLTYFQNEAQLDKSGLPSDRFFAERPEGSVSTLKIQRTQQEDSAVYLCASSPRLAGGPGSYEQYFGPGTRLTVT.

The chain uses TRBV20-1 and TRBJ2-7; 9 bases are a match to TRBD1. J lost 5 bases, V lost 6 bases, and 2 bases had no gene match. There are 11 residues in the CDR3. Per the germline V gene, CDR1 is DFQATT and CDR2 is SNEGSKA (reference sequence). CDR3 coding DNA: TGCAGTGCCCACAGGGGGCACGAGCAGTACTTC. It yields the protein CSAHRGHEQYF.

This rearrangement joins TRBV28 to TRBJ1-2, with no clear D. Germline assignment: CDR1 MDHEN and CDR2 SYDVKM. V was pared by 3 bases and J by 0 bases, with 11 bases between. CDR3 length equals 15 residues. The CDR3: CASSLAPHANYGYTF. The DNA for the CDR3 is TGTGCCAGCAGTTTGGCCCCCCACGCTAACTATGGCTACACCTTC.

The chain joins TRBV29-1 to TRBJ1-2; 9 bases match TRBD1. CDR1 is SQVTM and CDR2 is ANQGSEA in the germline V gene. This CDR3 contains 13 residues. J gave up 7 bases and V 7 bases, and 10 bases lay outside the gene matches. CDR3 in DNA: TGCAGCGCCGAAAACAGGGGGCCTGGTGGCTACACCTTC. This gives the protein CSAENRGPGGYTF.

CDR3 sequence (DNA): TGTGCCAGCTATACTAGCGTGCTCCCTAATGAGCAGTTCTTC. Its translation is CASYTSVLPNEQFF. The V gene is TRBV5-4, the J gene TRBJ2-1; 7 nucleotides match TRBD2. Germline V gives CDR1 SGHNT, CDR2 YYREEE (reference sequence). This CDR3 spans 14 amino acids. With 7 bases clipped from V and 7 bases from J, the junction kept 11 bases outside the gene matches.

The chain combines TRBV4-1 with TRBJ2-5; TRBD1 matches at 8 bases. V lost 0 bases and J lost 5; bases outside the gene matches: 8. Germline V lookup: CDR1 MGHRA, CDR2 YSYEKL. The length of the CDR3 is 16 residues. The CDR3 DNA follows: TGCGCCAGCAGCCAAGAAGGTCAGGGGGCCGGGGAGACCCAGTACTTC. Translated, it gives CASSQEGQGAGETQYF.

This clone showed up just once. The chain employs TRBV7-6 and TRBJ1-1, with 8 bases lining up with TRBD1. Germline lookup yields CDR1 SGHVS and CDR2 FNYEAQ. Trimming at V came to 5 bases and at J to 1 base, leaving 3 bases not matched to a gene. This CDR3 spans 14 amino acids. CDR3 nucleotide sequence: TGTGCCAGCAGCACAGGACAGGGGAACACTGAAGCTTTCTTT. This gives the protein CASSTGQGNTEAFF.

The J gene is TRBJ2-7, the V gene TRBV7-3, with TRBD2 matching over 9 bases. Germline values: CDR1 SGHTA, CDR2 FQGTGA. V gave up 1 base and J gave up 2 bases; unmatched junction bases: 6. This CDR3 spans 16 amino acids. The CDR3 spells CASSLNPAGGPYEQYF. CDR3 nucleotide sequence: TGTGCCAGCAGCTTAAATCCGGCGGGGGGGCCCTACGAGCAGTACTTC. The full variable domain, with the rest looked up from reference TRBV7-3 and TRBJ2-7, is GAGVSQTPSNKVTEKGKYVELRCDPISGHTALYWYRQSLGQGPEFLIYFQGTGAADDSGLPNDRFFAVRPEGSVSTLKIQRTERGDSAVYLCASSLNPAGGPYEQYFGPGTRLTVT.

J is TRBJ1-4 and V is TRBV5-1, with 8 bases identical to TRBD1. The CDR3 has 14 residues. Unmatched junction bases numbered 3, after V lost 3 bases and J lost 5 bases. Germline lookup yields CDR1 SGHRS and CDR2 YFSETQ. The CDR3 reads CASSWGQVNEKLFF. The CDR3 nucleotides read TGCGCCAGCAGCTGGGGACAGGTGAATGAAAAACTGTTTTTT.

This chain links TRBV29-1 with TRBJ1-2; TRBD1 aligns across 8 bases. V was pared by 7 bases and J by 6 bases, with 7 bases of the junction left unmatched. The CDR3 runs to 12 residues. Germline CDR1 and CDR2: SQVTM and ANQGSEA. This chain's CDR3 is CSAWTGLDGYTF. The CDR3 nucleotides read TGCAGCGCCTGGACAGGGTTGGATGGCTACACCTTC.

The chain combines TRBV5-8 with TRBJ1-4, with D unresolved. Trimming stripped 1 base from V and 3 bases from J, with 13 bases between. Germline CDR1 is SGHTS and CDR2 is YDEGEE. The CDR3 has 16 residues. CDR3 nucleotide sequence: TGTGCCAGCAGCTTGTCAAACGGGTCCCCTAATGAAAAACTGTTTTTT. Its translation: CASSLSNGSPNEKLFF.

The chain recombines TRBV2 with TRBJ2-3; 9 bases line up with TRBD1. Germline V gene lookup returns CDR1 SNHLY and CDR2 FYNNEI. The CDR3 runs to 16 residues. The J segment lost 3 bases and the V segment lost 6 bases, leaving 10 bases of the junction unmatched. The DNA of the CDR3 is TGTGCCAGCAGCGAGGGGACAGGGTGGAATACAGATACGCAGTATTTT. It is translated as CASSEGTGWNTDTQYF.

The chain joins TRBV4-1 to TRBJ2-7; 7 bases are a match to TRBD2. Germline assignment: CDR1 MGHRA and CDR2 YSYEKL. CDR3 size: 15 residues. V lost 0 bases to trimming and J lost 5 bases; unmatched junction nucleotides: 7. The CDR3 nucleotides are TGCGCCAGCAGCCAAGATGAGGGAGGGGCCAACGAGCAGTACTTC. It yields the protein CASSQDEGGANEQYF.

The chain links TRBV19 to TRBJ2-6; D may be TRBD2 (7 bases). The germline CDR1 and CDR2 sequences are LNHDA and SQIVND (reference sequence). The CDR3 contains 16 residues. Trimming removed 5 bases from V and 2 bases from J, with 13 bases in between. The CDR3 reads CASSGGGIAGANVLTF. CDR3 DNA sequence: TGTGCCAGTAGTGGCGGGGGCATAGCTGGGGCCAACGTCCTGACTTTC.

V gene TRBV7-9 combines with J gene TRBJ2-7; maybe TRBD2 (5 bases). V lost 5 bases to trimming and J lost 0 bases, with 8 bases between them. The CDR3 has 13 amino acids. In germline, CDR1 is SEHNR, CDR2 FQNEAQ (reference sequence). The CDR3 region is CASSRRDSYEQYF. DNA of the CDR3: TGTGCCAGCAGCCGTCGGGACTCCTACGAGCAGTACTTC.

This sequence joins TRBV20-1 and TRBJ2-7; D is possibly TRBD1 (5 bases). CDR3 size: 11 residues. Trimming removed 4 bases from V and 11 bases from J, with 15 bases in between. CDR1 is DFQATT and CDR2 is SNEGSKA in the germline V gene (reference sequence). The CDR3 nucleotides are TGCAGTGCTACCTCCAAACCAGGGAAGTACTTC. Translation: CSATSKPGKYF.

The chain is built from TRBV11-2 and TRBJ2-3, with D possibly TRBD2 on 5 matching bases. The CDR3 runs 16 residues. The V end lost 1 base, the J end lost 0 bases, and 11 bases lay between the germline ends. The germline CDR1 and CDR2 sequences are SGHAT and FQNNGV. CDR3 DNA sequence: TGTGCCAGCAGCTTAGGGGCTAGCTTTAGCACAGATACGCAGTATTTT. As protein: CASSLGASFSTDTQYF.

The chain recombines TRBV28 with TRBJ1-4, with no clear D. The CDR3 totals 15 residues. The germline V gene has CDR1 MDHEN and CDR2 SYDVKM. The V end was cut by 6 bases, the J end by 0 bases, with 11 bases between. The DNA for the CDR3 is TGTGCCAGCAGGTCGGTCCTGGCAACTAATGAAAAACTGTTTTTT. Amino acid sequence: CASRSVLATNEKLFF.

This clone was recorded only once. The gene calls are TRBV4-2 and TRBJ2-7; TRBD2 matches 14 bases. Germline values: CDR1 LGHNA, CDR2 YNFKEQ. The CDR3 has 18 amino acids. The trim removed 0 bases at V and 2 bases at J, leaving 6 bases unmatched. CDR3 sequence (DNA): TGTGCCAGCAGCCAAGAAGCCCCGGGACTAGCGGGGGCCTACGAGCAGTACTTC. It translates to CASSQEAPGLAGAYEQYF.

The V gene is TRBV7-9, the J gene TRBJ2-1; 7 nucleotides align to TRBD1. The CDR3 spans 16 residues. Per the germline V gene, CDR1 is SEHNR and CDR2 is FQNEAQ (reference sequence). V shed 1 base and J 8 bases; nucleotides not matched to a gene: 11. The CDR3 loop reads CASSLGGYNTGDEQFF. The CDR3 bases are TGTGCCAGCAGCTTAGGAGGGTACAATACAGGGGATGAGCAGTTCTTC.

Here the CDR3 DNA reads TGTGCTAGTGGGTGGGGTGGGGGGATCACTGAAGCTTTCTTT. Its translation: CASGWGGGITEAFF. The gene calls are TRBV12-5 and TRBJ1-1, with a possible D match to TRBD1 (5 bases). CDR3 length equals 14 residues. V was clipped by 6 bases and J by 4 bases, with 15 bases between them. Germline V gives CDR1 LGHNT, CDR2 FRNRAP.

CDR3 region: CASSYLAGSTDTQYF. As DNA, the CDR3 is TGTGCCAGCAGTTATCTAGCGGGGAGCACAGATACGCAGTATTTT. The chain uses TRBV6-6 and TRBJ2-3, with 9 positions matching TRBD2. The CDR3 covers 15 residues. The germline CDR1 and CDR2 sequences are MNHNY and SVGAGI (reference sequence). V dropped 3 bases and J dropped 0; count of bases not matched to a gene: 1.

The chain links TRBV6-1 to TRBJ1-6; tentatively, D is TRBD1 (5 bases). The CDR3 runs to 15 residues. Germline-derived CDR1 and CDR2 are MNHNS and SASEGT. Trimming took off 8 bases at V and 1 base at J, with 12 bases between the two ends. The CDR3 nucleotides are TGTGCCAGCGTGGGACTAAAGTCCTATAATTCACCCCTCCACTTT. Translation gives CASVGLKSYNSPLHF.

This rearrangement joins TRBV5-4 to TRBJ1-1; D is unclear. The ends were cut back, 4 bases at V and 1 base at J, with 11 bases in the middle. CDR3 length equals 14 residues. The germline gives CDR1 SGHNT, CDR2 YYREEE (reference sequence). CDR3 bases: TGTGCCAGCAGCGGAGGACCTCCGAACACTGAAGCTTTCTTT. Translated: CASSGGPPNTEAFF.